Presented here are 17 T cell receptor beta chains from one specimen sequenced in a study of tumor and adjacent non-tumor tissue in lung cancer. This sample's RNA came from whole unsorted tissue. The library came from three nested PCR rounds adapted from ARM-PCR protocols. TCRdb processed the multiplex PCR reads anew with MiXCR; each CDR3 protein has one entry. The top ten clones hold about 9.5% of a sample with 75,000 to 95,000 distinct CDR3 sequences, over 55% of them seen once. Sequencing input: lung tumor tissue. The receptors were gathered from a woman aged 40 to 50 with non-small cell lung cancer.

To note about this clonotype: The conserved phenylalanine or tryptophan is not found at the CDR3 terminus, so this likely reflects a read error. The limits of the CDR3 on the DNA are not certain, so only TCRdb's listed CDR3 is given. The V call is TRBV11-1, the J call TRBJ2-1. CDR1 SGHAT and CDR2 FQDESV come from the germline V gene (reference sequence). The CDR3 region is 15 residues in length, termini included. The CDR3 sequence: CASSLWVVDHNKQFL.

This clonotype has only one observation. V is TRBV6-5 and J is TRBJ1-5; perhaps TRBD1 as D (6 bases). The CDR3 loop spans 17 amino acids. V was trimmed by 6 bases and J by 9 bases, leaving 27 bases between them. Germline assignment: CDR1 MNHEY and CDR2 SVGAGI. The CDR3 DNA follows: TGTGCCAGCAGCACCTCCCGGCCGGGGACACTTCCAAGGCCCCAGCATTTT. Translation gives CASSTSRPGTLPRPQHF.

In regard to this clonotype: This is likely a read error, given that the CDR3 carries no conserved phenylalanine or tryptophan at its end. The CDR3 bases are TGTGCCAGCAGCCCGGTGGCAGTGAACACTAAAGCTTTCATT. It encodes CASSPVAVNTKAFI. The chain links TRBV13 to TRBJ1-1; no firm D call. CDR3 size: 14 residues. Looked up from germline, CDR1 is PRHDT and CDR2 is FYEKMQ (reference sequence).

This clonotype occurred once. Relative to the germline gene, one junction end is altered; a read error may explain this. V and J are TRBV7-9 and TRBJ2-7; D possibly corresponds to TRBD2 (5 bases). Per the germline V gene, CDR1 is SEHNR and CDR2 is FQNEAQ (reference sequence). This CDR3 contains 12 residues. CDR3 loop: CASSFRRYEQYF. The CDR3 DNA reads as TGTGCCAGCAGCTTTCGGAGGTACGAGCAGTATTTC.

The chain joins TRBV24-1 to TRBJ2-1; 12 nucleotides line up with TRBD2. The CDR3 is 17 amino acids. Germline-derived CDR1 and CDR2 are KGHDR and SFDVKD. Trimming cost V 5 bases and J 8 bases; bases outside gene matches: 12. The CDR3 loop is CATSGLAGGPSFYEQFF. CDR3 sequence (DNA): TGTGCCACCAGTGGGCTAGCGGGAGGGCCGTCCTTCTATGAGCAGTTCTTC.

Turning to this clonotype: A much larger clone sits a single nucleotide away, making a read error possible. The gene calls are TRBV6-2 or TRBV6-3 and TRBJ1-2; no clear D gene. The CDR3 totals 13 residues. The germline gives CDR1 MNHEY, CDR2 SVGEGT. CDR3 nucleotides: TGTGTCAGCAGTGACCGGGAGAGCAGGGGCTACACCTTC. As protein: CVSSDRESRGYTF.

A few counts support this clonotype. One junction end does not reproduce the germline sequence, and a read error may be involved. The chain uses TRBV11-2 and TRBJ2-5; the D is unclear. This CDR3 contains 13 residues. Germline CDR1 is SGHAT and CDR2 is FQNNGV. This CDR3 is CASSLAYGETQYF. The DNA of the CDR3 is TGTGCCAGCAGCTTAGCTTATGGAGAGACCCAGTATTTC.

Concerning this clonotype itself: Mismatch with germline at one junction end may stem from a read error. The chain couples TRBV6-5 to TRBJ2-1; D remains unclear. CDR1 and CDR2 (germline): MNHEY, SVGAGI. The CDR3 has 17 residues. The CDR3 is CANSYSVLAQTYNEQFF. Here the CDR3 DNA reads TGTGCCAACAGTTACTCGGTGCTCGCACAAACCTACAATGAGCAGTTCTTT.

The CDR3 here is CSVTSGFSYDEQFF. Here the CDR3 DNA reads TGCAGCGTGACAAGTGGTTTTTCTTACGATGAGCAGTTCTTC. V is TRBV29-1 and J is TRBJ2-1; no definite D call. V lost 6 bases and J 8 bases, leaving 20 bases between the germline ends. CDR1 and CDR2 from the germline V gene are SQVTM and ANQGSEA. The CDR3 is 14 residues long.

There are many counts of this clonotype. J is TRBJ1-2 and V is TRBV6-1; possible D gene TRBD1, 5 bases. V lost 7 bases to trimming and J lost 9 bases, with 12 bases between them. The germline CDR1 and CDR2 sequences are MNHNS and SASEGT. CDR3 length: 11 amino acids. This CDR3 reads CASMGERRYTF. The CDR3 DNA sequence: TGTGCCAGCATGGGGGAGAGGCGCTACACCTTC.

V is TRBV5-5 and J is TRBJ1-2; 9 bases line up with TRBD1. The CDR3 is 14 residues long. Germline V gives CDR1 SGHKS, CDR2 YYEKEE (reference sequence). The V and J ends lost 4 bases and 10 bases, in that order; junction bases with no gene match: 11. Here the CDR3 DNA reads TGTGCCAGCAGCGCAATGACAGGGGGGGGTGACTACACCTTC. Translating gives CASSAMTGGGDYTF.

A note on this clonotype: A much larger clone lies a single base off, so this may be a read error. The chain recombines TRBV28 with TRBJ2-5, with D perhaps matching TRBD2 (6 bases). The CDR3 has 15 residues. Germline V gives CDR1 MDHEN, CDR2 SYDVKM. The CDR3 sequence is CASSFRGSRREAQYF. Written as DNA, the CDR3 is TGTGCCAGCAGTTTTCGGGGGAGTCGGCGAGAGGCCCAGTACTTC.

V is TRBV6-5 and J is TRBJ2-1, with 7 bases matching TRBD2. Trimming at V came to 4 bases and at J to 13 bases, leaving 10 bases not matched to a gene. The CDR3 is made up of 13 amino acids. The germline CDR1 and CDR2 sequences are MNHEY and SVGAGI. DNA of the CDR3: TGTGCCAGCAGTTGCGATGCGGGGGTAAATCAGTTCTTC. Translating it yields CASSCDAGVNQFF.

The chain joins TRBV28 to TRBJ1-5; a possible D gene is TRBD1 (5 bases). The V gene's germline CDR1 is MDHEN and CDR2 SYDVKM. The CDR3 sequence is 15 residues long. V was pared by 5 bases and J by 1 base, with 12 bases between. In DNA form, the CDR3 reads TGTGCCAGCAGTATAGGGGCTGTAAGCAATCAGCCCCAGCATTTT. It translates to CASSIGAVSNQPQHF.

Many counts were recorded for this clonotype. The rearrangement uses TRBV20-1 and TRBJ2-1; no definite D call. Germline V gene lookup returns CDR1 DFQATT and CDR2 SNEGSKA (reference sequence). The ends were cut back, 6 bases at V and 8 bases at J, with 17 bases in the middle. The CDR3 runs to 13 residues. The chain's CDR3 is CSAGAGSGDEQFF. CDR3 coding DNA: TGCAGTGCGGGCGCCGGGTCAGGCGATGAGCAGTTCTTC.

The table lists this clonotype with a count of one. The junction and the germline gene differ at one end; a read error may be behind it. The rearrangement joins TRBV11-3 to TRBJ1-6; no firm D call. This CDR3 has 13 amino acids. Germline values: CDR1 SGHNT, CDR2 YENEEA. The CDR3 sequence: CTSNRGENSPIHF. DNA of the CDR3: TGTACCAGCAACCGTGGGGAGAATTCACCCATCCACTTT.

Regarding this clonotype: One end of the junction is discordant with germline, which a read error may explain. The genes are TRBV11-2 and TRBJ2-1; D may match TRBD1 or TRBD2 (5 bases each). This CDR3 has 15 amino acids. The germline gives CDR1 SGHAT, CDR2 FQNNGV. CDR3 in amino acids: CARSSHRGSYKEQFF. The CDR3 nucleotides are TGTGCCAGAAGCTCACATCGGGGCTCCTACAAAGAGCAGTTCTTC. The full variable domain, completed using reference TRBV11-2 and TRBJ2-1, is EAGVAQSPRYKIIEKRQSVAFWCNPISGHATLYWYQQILGQGPKLLIQFQNNGVVDDSQLPKDRFSAERLKGVDSTLKIQPAKLEDSAVYLCARSSHRGSYKEQFFGPGTRLTVL.